Given below is one T cell receptor beta chain in context. This sample was included in a study of blood T cell repertoires in COVID-19. Across the study: Samples of COVID-19 (acute and convalescent) were obtained from the United States, Italy and Spain. In each case, the material was cDNA or gDNA derived from T cells, B-cell-depleted T cells, or PBMCs.

J was trimmed by 5 bases and V by 3 bases; bases with no gene match: 0. Germline CDR1 is SGHVS and CDR2 is FQNEAQ. The CDR3 length is 13 residues. Generated by immunoSEQ multiplex PCR, the TCRdb table keeps only in-frame clones and is missing some. The sample comprises 50,000 to 65,000 clones, approximately 86% of which are singletons, and around 4.8% rests with the top ten. This sequence joins TRBV7-8 and TRBJ2-3; 9 bases agree with TRBD1. The source is a man between 60 and 75 years old with acute or convalescent COVID-19. The sample consisted of peripheral blood. The CDR3 here is CASSLTGGDTQYF. CDR3 coding DNA: TGTGCCAGCAGCTTGACAGGGGGAGATACGCAGTATTTT.